The entry below gives a single T cell receptor beta chain sequence along with its context. The antigen is not known. The record originates from a study of shared clonotypes between healthy human individuals. Study context: Per-donor plates numbered three CD4 naive, three CD4 memory, two CD8 naive and one CD8 memory.

The data were produced by immunoSEQ multiplex PCR, yet TCRdb's version contains in-frame clones alone and is incomplete. The data contain more than 2 million clones, about 94% of them singletons. Study outcomes and limitations: The generation probabilities recorded for non-shared clonotypes fell below those of clonotypes shared by all four donors. Between a few donors, naive CD4 clonotypes were shared at a level of about 5%.

Trimming took 3 bases from V and 8 from J; bases not matched to a gene: 6. CDR1 is SGHRS and CDR2 is YFSETQ in the germline V gene. The CDR3 consists of 13 residues. In the naive CD8 group, cells lacked CD45RO and were positively selected for CCR7, so terminally differentiated effector memory CD45RA+ cells were left out. This chain uses TRBV5-1 with TRBJ1-1, with 8 nucleotides matching TRBD1. Sequences were obtained from naive CD8+ T cells sorted from blood. The sequence derives from a man aged 18-30 years in good health. Here the CDR3 reads CASSWEGQVEAFF. The DNA for the CDR3 is TGCGCCAGCAGCTGGGAGGGACAGGTAGAAGCTTTCTTT.